This TCR beta chain was captured in a study of a mutant IDH1 vaccine in newly diagnosed glioma. Study background: Vaccination started 4-6 weeks after radiotherapy alone, or with temozolomide cycles.

Overall study results and limits: Induction of immune responses by the vaccine occurred in 93.3% of patients. Whatever changes occurred in top peripheral T cell clonotypes seemed unrelated to pseudoprogression.

Time point noted: week 5, during vaccination. Doses comprised 300 ug of mutant IDH1 20-mer peptide each, plus topical imiquimod. Donors' newly diagnosed IDH1-mutant WHO grade 3 or 4 astrocytomas lacked nuclear ATRX. A note on this clone: What it binds is not known.

This CDR3 has 15 residues. The V gene's germline CDR1 is SGHDT and CDR2 YYEEEE. V lost 5 bases and J lost 0, with 12 bases in between. Measured with immunoSEQ multiplex PCR; TCRdb has only the in-frame clones, and not every one. The sample lists some 51,000 clones, approximately 78% occurring once. This TCR derives from a middle-aged woman with glioma. Sequenced material: PBMCs, taken from a glioma patient whose treatment included an IDH1 peptide vaccine. The chain carries TRBV5-6 and TRBJ1-3, with D possibly being TRBD1 (5 bases). CDR3 amino acids: CASSPTGPSGNTIYF. The CDR3 DNA reads TGTGCCAGCAGTCCCACAGGACCCTCTGGAAACACCATATATTTT.